This T cell receptor beta chain was profiled in a study of molecular identifiers for immune sequencing clone quantification. Study-level points and caveats: In a background of approximately 1 million naive cells, spiked Jurkat TCR RNA from one cell was reportedly detectable. Identical TCR molecules sharing a barcode could underestimate highly expanded clone sizes.

With listed TCR primers and previously described methods, bulk TCR libraries were prepared. TCRdb called the PCR reads again in MiXCR, with one record for every CDR3 protein. The repertoire holds hundreds of thousands of distinct CDR3 sequences, with over 25% as singletons. J gave up 1 base and V 2 bases, and 4 bases lay outside the gene matches. Germline lookup yields CDR1 LGHNA and CDR2 YNFKEQ. The CDR3 totals 16 residues. In regard to this clonotype: Its antigen is not known.

Sequencing was performed on naive CD8+ T cells from blood, with Jurkat cell RNA spiked in. Described subset: FACS-sorted CD8+CD4-CCR7+CD45RA+ naive T cells. The chain employs TRBV4-2 and TRBJ2-3; 9 bases fit TRBD2. The sequence was collected from a human donor in good health. Some libraries in this study had Jurkat cell RNA spiked in. CDR3 sequence reads: CASSQPAGGGTDTQYF. In nucleotides, the CDR3 is TGTGCCAGCAGCCAACCAGCGGGAGGCGGCACAGATACGCAGTATTTT.